The next 21 T cell receptor beta chains were all read from a single sample in a study of cytomegalovirus exposure and HLA in healthy donors. PCR was performed using 60 Vbeta and 13 Jbeta primers. Sequenced by immunoSEQ multiplex PCR; TCRdb stores in-frame clones only, minus some. Of roughly 140,000 clones listed, roughly 83% are singletons. The sample consisted of PBMCs. Every receptor here comes from a human donor in good health.

The rearrangement links TRBV28 to TRBJ2-1; D is uncertain. The CDR3 covers 16 residues. Trimming took off 3 bases at V and 0 bases at J, with 12 bases between the two ends. The germline gives CDR1 MDHEN, CDR2 SYDVKM. The CDR3 sequence is CASSFIVVSSYNEQFF. CDR3 DNA: TGTGCCAGCAGTTTTATAGTGGTTAGCTCCTACAATGAGCAGTTCTTC. The variable domain in full, with the rest retrieved from reference TRBV28 and TRBJ2-1, is DVKVTQSSRYLVKRTGEKVFLECVQDMDHENMFWYRQDPGLGLRLIYFSYDVKMKEKGDIPEGYSVSREKKERFSLILESASTNQTSMYLCASSFIVVSSYNEQFFGPGTRLTVL.

This clone was seen a few times. This sequence joins TRBV4-1 and TRBJ2-1, with TRBD2 as a possible D gene (5 bases). V lost 0 bases and J lost 8, with 11 bases in between. In germline, CDR1 is MGHRA, CDR2 YSYEKL. The CDR3 sequence is 14 residues long. The CDR3 bases are TGCGCCAGCAGCCAAGAAACGCCGAGGGATGAGCAGTTCTTC. This encodes CASSQETPRDEQFF.

The CDR3 DNA reads TGTGCCAGCAGTGGAGACGGGGGGGCCACTGAGCAGTTCTTC. Translation: CASSGDGGATEQFF. The chain uses TRBV25-1 and TRBJ2-1, with 8 bases identical to TRBD2. The V segment lost 4 bases and the J segment 9 bases; nucleotides outside the gene matches: 8. The V gene's germline CDR1 is MGHDK and CDR2 SYGVNS. CDR3 length equals 14 residues.

The chain uses TRBV7-9 and TRBJ1-5; TRBD1 might be the D (6 bases). Germline V gene sequence: CDR1 SEHNR, CDR2 FQNEAQ (reference sequence). With 5 bases removed from V and 0 bases from J, the gap between germline ends came to 11 bases. CDR3 length: 15 residues. CDR3 loop: CASSPDRYSNQPQHF. The CDR3 DNA reads as TGTGCCAGCAGCCCAGACAGGTATAGCAATCAGCCCCAGCATTTT.

The count of this clone is one. V and J are TRBV10-1 and TRBJ2-2; perhaps TRBD1 as D (5 bases). The CDR3 runs 16 residues. Germline CDR1 is WNHNN and CDR2 is SYGVQD (reference sequence). Trimming took 0 bases from V and 6 from J, leaving 14 bases between them. The CDR3 loop is CASSESVGLYPGELFF. CDR3 DNA sequence: TGCGCCAGCAGTGAGTCGGTGGGGCTATACCCCGGGGAGCTGTTTTTT.

This clone occurred once. This sequence joins TRBV6-5 and TRBJ2-1; TRBD2 matches at 7 bases. From germline, CDR1 is MNHEY and CDR2 SVGAGI. There are 15 residues in the CDR3. J was trimmed by 3 bases and V by 4 bases; bases with no gene match: 6. The CDR3 here is CASSSRLANYNEQFF. CDR3 coding DNA: TGTGCCAGCAGTTCCCGACTAGCCAACTACAATGAGCAGTTCTTC.

The genes are TRBV5-1 and TRBJ1-1; the match to TRBD1 covers 9 bases. The CDR3 sequence is 15 residues long. The J segment lost 4 bases and the V segment lost 6 bases, leaving 10 bases of the junction unmatched. CDR1 and CDR2 (germline): SGHRS, YFSETQ. The CDR3 DNA follows: TGCGCCAGCACCCCGGACAGGGGTGGGAGCACTGAAGCTTTCTTT. It is translated as CASTPDRGGSTEAFF.

The chain links TRBV10-3 to TRBJ2-3, with TRBD2 matching 7 bases. CDR1 and CDR2 (germline): ENHRY, SYGVKD. The CDR3 is made up of 13 amino acids. Losses at the gene ends were 11 bases for V and 1 base for J; bases not matched to a gene: 6. In nucleotides, the CDR3 is TGTGCCCCCGCTAGCGGTCGCACAGATACGCAGTATTTT. Its translation: CAPASGRTDTQYF.

The V and J genes are TRBV18 and TRBJ2-7; 7 bases fit TRBD1. V was pared by 5 bases and J by 5 bases, with 21 bases of the junction left unmatched. The CDR3 sequence is 18 residues long. Germline CDR1 and CDR2: KGHSH and LQKENI. CDR3 coding DNA: TGTGCCAGCTCAGAACTTCGAACGACAGGGTTTGGACAGCACGAGCAGTACTTC. Translating it yields CASSELRTTGFGQHEQYF.

This clone was picked up a small number of times. The gene calls are TRBV4-3 and TRBJ2-1, with D possibly being TRBD2 (6 bases). Germline CDR1 and CDR2: LGHNA and YSLEER. Trimming removed 0 bases at V and 4 bases at J, with 16 bases between. This CDR3 spans 17 amino acids. The CDR3 DNA is TGCGCCAGCAGCCAAGATCTAGGCCTGGGAGGATACAATGAGCAGTTCTTC. Protein: CASSQDLGLGGYNEQFF.

J is TRBJ1-2 and V is TRBV19; 8 bases align to TRBD1. CDR1 and CDR2 from the germline V gene are LNHDA and SQIVND (reference sequence). This CDR3 is 14 amino acids long. Unmatched junction bases numbered 9, after V lost 4 bases and J lost 8 bases. In nucleotides, the CDR3 is TGTGCCAGTAGTACAAGGACAGGGAGGGACGGCTACACCTTC. Amino acid sequence: CASSTRTGRDGYTF.

The V and J genes are TRBV29-1 and TRBJ2-3, with 7 bases that match TRBD2. V lost 8 bases, J lost 3 bases, and 11 bases stayed unmatched. The CDR3 totals 14 residues. The germline CDR1 and CDR2 sequences are SQVTM and ANQGSEA. The DNA for the CDR3 is TGCAGCCCCCGATTGGGGGGGAATACAGATACGCAGTATTTT. Its protein is CSPRLGGNTDTQYF.

This chain joins TRBV5-1 and TRBJ2-7; D is unclear. This CDR3 comprises 16 residues. The V end lost 0 bases, the J end lost 2 bases, and 15 bases lay between the germline ends. CDR1 and CDR2 from the germline V gene are SGHRS and YFSETQ. The CDR3 DNA sequence: TGCGCCAGCAGCTTGGGCCCGTCTTTAGACACCTACGAGCAGTACTTC. It codes for CASSLGPSLDTYEQYF.

The chain joins TRBV5-1 to TRBJ1-2; D call uncertain. This CDR3 spans 14 amino acids. Germline V gives CDR1 SGHRS, CDR2 YFSETQ. V was shortened by 2 bases and J by 3 bases, with 11 bases between the two germline ends. In DNA form, the CDR3 reads TGCGCCAGCAGCTTAAACCTCGCGCACTATGGCTACACCTTC. This encodes CASSLNLAHYGYTF.

This chain uses TRBV5-1 with TRBJ2-5; tentative D call: TRBD1 (5 bases). Germline CDR1 and CDR2: SGHRS and YFSETQ. This CDR3 spans 12 amino acids. The V gene lost 4 bases and the J gene lost 1 base, with 5 bases spanning the gap. The CDR3 nucleotides read TGCGCCAGCAGCGACAGCCAAGAGACCCAGTACTTC. It yields the protein CASSDSQETQYF.

The sample holds one count of this clone. This sequence joins TRBV5-1 and TRBJ1-1; a weak D match, TRBD1 (6 bases). The CDR3 covers 14 residues. V lost 4 bases to trimming and J lost 1 base, with 11 bases between them. The V gene's germline CDR1 is SGHRS and CDR2 YFSETQ. In nucleotides, the CDR3 is TGCGCCAGCAGCATAGAACAGGGGAACACTGAAGCTTTCTTT. This translates into CASSIEQGNTEAFF. The full variable domain, rest sourced from reference TRBV5-1 and TRBJ1-1, is KAGVTQTPRYLIKTRGQQVTLSCSPISGHRSVSWYQQTPGQGLQFLFEYFSETQRNKGNFPGRFSGRQFSNSRSEMNVSTLELGDSALYLCASSIEQGNTEAFFGQGTRLTVV.

V usage is TRBV29-1 and J usage is TRBJ2-1, with TRBD1 as a possible D gene (6 bases). The CDR3 has 13 residues. From germline, CDR1 is SQVTM and CDR2 ANQGSEA. Trimming stripped 2 bases from V and 5 bases from J, with 10 bases between. The CDR3 DNA sequence: TGCAGCGTTGAAACACAGGGCGACAATGAGCAGTTCTTC. Translated: CSVETQGDNEQFF.

The chain couples TRBV5-1 to TRBJ2-5; 9 bases fit TRBD2. J was trimmed by 0 bases and V by 1 base; bases with no gene match: 7. The germline V gene encodes CDR1 SGHRS and CDR2 YFSETQ. CDR3 length: 17 amino acids. CDR3 in DNA: TGCGCCAGCAGCTTGCGGACTAGCGCGTTGTACCAAGAGACCCAGTACTTC. It codes for CASSLRTSALYQETQYF. The variable domain in full, completed from reference TRBV5-1 and TRBJ2-5, reads KAGVTQTPRYLIKTRGQQVTLSCSPISGHRSVSWYQQTPGQGLQFLFEYFSETQRNKGNFPGRFSGRQFSNSRSEMNVSTLELGDSALYLCASSLRTSALYQETQYFGPGTRLLVL.

V and J are TRBV9 and TRBJ2-5, with D possibly matching TRBD2 (5 bases). The V gene's germline CDR1 is SGDLS and CDR2 YYNGEE. The V gene lost 3 bases and the J gene lost 5 bases, with 17 bases spanning the gap. This CDR3 comprises 15 residues. The CDR3 bases are TGTGCCAGCAGCGCTCGAGGCGGAGGCTTCGAGACCCAGTACTTC. Residues: CASSARGGGFETQYF.

The gene calls are TRBV30 and TRBJ1-4, with D perhaps matching TRBD1 (5 bases). The CDR3 is made up of 14 amino acids. Between the trimmed V and J ends, which lost 0 bases and 10 bases, there was a span of 15 bases. Per germline, CDR1 GTSNPN and CDR2 SVGIG (reference sequence). CDR3 amino acids: CAWSVEGVKGKLFF. In DNA, the CDR3 is TGTGCCTGGAGTGTTGAAGGGGTCAAGGGAAAACTGTTTTTT.

This clone was seen more than once but under ten times. This chain uses TRBV29-1 with TRBJ2-5, with 10 bases aligning to TRBD2. There are 13 residues in the CDR3. Germline V gives CDR1 SQVTM, CDR2 ANQGSEA. Trimming cost V 2 bases and J 3 bases; bases outside gene matches: 0. The CDR3 region is CSVETSGEETQYF. For the CDR3, the DNA is TGCAGCGTTGAAACTAGCGGGGAAGAGACCCAGTACTTC. Full variable domain (missing parts from reference TRBV29-1 and TRBJ2-5): SAVISQKPSRDICQRGTSLTIQCQVDSQVTMMFWYRQQPGQSLTLIATANQGSEATYESGFVIDKFPISRPNLTFSTLTVSNMSPEDSSIYLCSVETSGEETQYFGPGTRLLVL.